This T cell receptor (beta chain) came from a study of patients and donors after allogeneic stem cell transplantation. This clonotype occurred many times. In TCRdb, the RT-PCR reads were re-called with MiXCR into one record per CDR3 protein. The table has 200,000 to 250,000 distinct CDR3 sequences, about 14% seen once. The sequenced sample consisted of blood, either unsorted or a sorted T cell fraction (not recorded which). The origin of this receptor is a human donor who was either an allogeneic HSCT recipient or a stem cell or donor lymphocyte infusion donor (not recorded which). It is not recorded whose cells these are; they may come from a transplant donor.

This CDR3 reads CASSLRRGQPQHF. In nucleotides, the CDR3 is TGTGCCAGCAGCCTCCGAAGGGGACAGCCCCAGCATTTT. The V gene is TRBV7-9, the J gene TRBJ1-5, with D possibly being TRBD1 (5 bases). The length of the CDR3 is 13 residues. V lost 5 bases to trimming and J lost 7 bases, with 12 bases between them. Germline V lookup: CDR1 SEHNR, CDR2 FQNEAQ (reference sequence).